Listed below are T cell receptor beta chains from one sample, sequenced in a study of blood T cells in healthy people across ages. TCRdb itself ran the 5' RACE reads through MiXCR, one entry per CDR3 protein. The sample holds 730,000 or so distinct CDR3 sequences, less than 45% seen once. Input material: blood. These receptors were taken from an elderly man in good health. Both conserved end residues are part of each CDR3. Each record gives: CDR3 length, V gene, clone size, D gene, J gene, CDR3 protein, CDR3 DNA. The D gene is left open where the match is weak. Not every row has a clone size; where given, it reads once, few, many or a size class.

len: 14; v_gene: TRBV2; abundance: .; d_gene: .; j_gene: TRBJ1-2; CDR3aa: CASRFSGKNYGYTF; CDR3nt: TGTGCCAGCAGATTCTCAGGGAAGAACTATGGCTACACCTTC
len: 15; v_gene: TRBV6-2/TRBV6-3; abundance: .; d_gene: .; j_gene: TRBJ1-5; CDR3aa: CASIAGEGERQPQHF; CDR3nt: TGTGCCAGCATCGCGGGGGAGGGGGAGAGGCAGCCCCAGCATTTT
len: 16; v_gene: TRBV5-6; abundance: .; d_gene: TRBD1; j_gene: TRBJ1-5; CDR3aa: CASSFGQGRKNQPQHF; CDR3nt: TGTGCCAGCAGCTTTGGACAGGGGAGGAAGAATCAGCCCCAGCATTTT
len: 15; v_gene: TRBV7-2; abundance: .; d_gene: .; j_gene: TRBJ2-3; CDR3aa: CASSLQLAGGDTQYF; CDR3nt: TGTGCCAGCAGCTTACAACTAGCAGGAGGAGATACGCAGTATTTT
len: 14; v_gene: TRBV20-1; abundance: .; d_gene: TRBD2; j_gene: TRBJ2-5; CDR3aa: CSASISGYQETQYF; CDR3nt: TGCAGTGCTTCAATTAGCGGGTACCAAGAGACCCAGTACTTC
len: 19; v_gene: TRBV2; abundance: many; d_gene: TRBD1; j_gene: TRBJ2-6; CDR3aa: CASIKTRDRVDPGANVLTF; CDR3nt: TGTGCCAGCATAAAAACCCGGGACAGGGTAGATCCTGGGGCCAACGTCCTGACTTTC
len: 18; v_gene: TRBV5-5; abundance: .; d_gene: TRBD2; j_gene: TRBJ2-7; CDR3aa: CASSPTASGASSYNEQYF; CDR3nt: TGTGCCAGCAGCCCCACGGCTAGCGGGGCGAGCTCCTACAATGAGCAGTACTTC
len: 19; v_gene: TRBV11-2; abundance: .; d_gene: .; j_gene: TRBJ2-3; CDR3aa: CASSLEQGFGGYGTDTQYF; CDR3nt: TGTGCCAGCAGCTTAGAACAGGGTTTTGGGGGCTATGGCACAGATACGCAGTATTTT
len: 12; v_gene: TRBV10-3; abundance: .; d_gene: TRBD2; j_gene: TRBJ2-7; CDR3aa: CAASGIGSEQYF; CDR3nt: TGTGCCGCAAGCGGGATTGGGAGTGAGCAGTACTTC
len: 15; v_gene: TRBV30; abundance: .; d_gene: .; j_gene: TRBJ1-2; CDR3aa: CAWSDGSGRWYGYTF; CDR3nt: TGTGCCTGGAGTGACGGGTCAGGGAGGTGGTATGGCTACACCTTC
len: 14; v_gene: TRBV24-1; abundance: few; d_gene: .; j_gene: TRBJ2-1; CDR3aa: CATRSGLLYNEQFF; CDR3nt: TGTGCCACCAGGTCAGGGTTACTCTACAATGAGCAGTTCTTC
len: 12; v_gene: TRBV29-1; abundance: .; d_gene: .; j_gene: TRBJ1-1; CDR3aa: CSVVGGNTEASF; CDR3nt: TGCAGCGTTGTTGGGGGAAACACTGAAGCTTCCTTT
len: 15; v_gene: TRBV28; abundance: .; d_gene: TRBD2; j_gene: TRBJ2-1; CDR3aa: CATKGLAGIDNEQFF; CDR3nt: TGTGCCACAAAAGGACTAGCGGGGATTGACAATGAGCAGTTCTTC
len: 14; v_gene: TRBV20-1; abundance: few; d_gene: .; j_gene: TRBJ2-2; CDR3aa: CSVGTPRGTGELFF; CDR3nt: TGCAGTGTGGGCACTCCACGGGGCACCGGGGAGCTGTTTTTT
len: 14; v_gene: TRBV2; abundance: .; d_gene: TRBD2; j_gene: TRBJ2-1; CDR3aa: CASRVGLAVIEQFF; CDR3nt: TGTGCCAGCAGGGTCGGACTAGCGGTTATTGAGCAGTTCTTC
len: 18; v_gene: TRBV5-1; abundance: few; d_gene: TRBD2; j_gene: TRBJ2-3; CDR3aa: CASSLAYTAGGNTDTQYF; CDR3nt: TGCGCCAGCAGCTTGGCGTATACAGCGGGAGGCAACACAGATACGCAGTATTTT
len: 15; v_gene: TRBV20-1; abundance: .; d_gene: TRBD2; j_gene: TRBJ2-1; CDR3aa: CRARGGLAAYNEQFF; CDR3nt: TGCCGTGCTAGGGGTGGACTAGCGGCATACAATGAGCAGTTCTTC
len: 13; v_gene: TRBV20-1; abundance: .; d_gene: TRBD1; j_gene: TRBJ1-5; CDR3aa: CSARTGGEQPQHF; CDR3nt: TGCAGTGCTAGGACAGGGGGTGAGCAGCCTCAGCATTTT
len: 12; v_gene: TRBV30; abundance: .; d_gene: .; j_gene: TRBJ1-2; CDR3aa: CALSVPGRGYTF; CDR3nt: TGTGCCTTGAGTGTCCCCGGAAGGGGCTACACCTTC
len: 13; v_gene: TRBV20-1; abundance: .; d_gene: TRBD1; j_gene: TRBJ1-2; CDR3aa: CSPQTGGEDSYTF; CDR3nt: TGCAGTCCCCAGACAGGGGGCGAGGATAGCTACACCTTC
len: 14; v_gene: TRBV11-3; abundance: many; d_gene: TRBD2; j_gene: TRBJ2-1; CDR3aa: CASQSGAPGNEQFF; CDR3nt: TGTGCCAGCCAGAGCGGGGCCCCGGGGAATGAGCAGTTCTTC
len: 16; v_gene: TRBV2; abundance: .; d_gene: .; j_gene: TRBJ2-2; CDR3aa: CASSYDRRGYTGELFF; CDR3nt: TGTGCCAGCAGTTACGACCGCAGGGGATACACCGGGGAGCTGTTTTTT
len: 16; v_gene: TRBV7-2; abundance: .; d_gene: TRBD2; j_gene: TRBJ2-5; CDR3aa: CANSLEFAGALETQYF; CDR3nt: TGTGCCAACAGCTTAGAATTCGCGGGAGCTCTGGAGACCCAGTACTTC
len: 15; v_gene: TRBV12-3/TRBV12-4; abundance: .; d_gene: TRBD1; j_gene: TRBJ1-5; CDR3aa: CASSKGQGSNQPQHF; CDR3nt: TGTGCCAGCAGCAAAGGACAGGGCAGCAATCAGCCCCAGCATTTT
len: 18; v_gene: TRBV6-5; abundance: .; d_gene: TRBD2; j_gene: TRBJ2-7; CDR3aa: CASSYSSPGTSGSYEQYF; CDR3nt: TGTGCCAGCAGTTACTCCTCGCCCGGGACTAGCGGGAGCTACGAGCAGTACTTC
len: 13; v_gene: TRBV12-3/TRBV12-4; abundance: few; d_gene: .; j_gene: TRBJ1-1; CDR3aa: CASSLMVNTEAFF; CDR3nt: TGTGCCAGCAGTTTAATGGTAAACACTGAAGCTTTCTTT
len: 13; v_gene: TRBV5-1; abundance: .; d_gene: .; j_gene: TRBJ2-1; CDR3aa: CASSLAFDNEQFF; CDR3nt: TGCGCCAGCAGCTTGGCCTTTGACAATGAGCAGTTCTTC
len: 18; v_gene: TRBV7-2; abundance: few; d_gene: .; j_gene: TRBJ1-2; CDR3aa: CASSLALPRKGGPYGYTF; CDR3nt: TGTGCCAGCAGCTTAGCGCTACCTAGAAAAGGCGGGCCTTATGGCTACACCTTC
len: 16; v_gene: TRBV6-6; abundance: .; d_gene: TRBD2; j_gene: TRBJ2-1; CDR3aa: CASSIRTSGGNNEQFF; CDR3nt: TGTGCCAGCAGTATCAGGACTAGCGGGGGGAACAATGAGCAGTTCTTC
len: 14; v_gene: TRBV10-3; abundance: .; d_gene: .; j_gene: TRBJ2-1; CDR3aa: CAISTGSSYNEQFF; CDR3nt: TGTGCCATTTCGACAGGTAGCTCCTACAATGAGCAGTTCTTC
len: 15; v_gene: TRBV4-2; abundance: .; d_gene: .; j_gene: TRBJ2-2; CDR3aa: CASSQVSGNTGELFF; CDR3nt: TGTGCCAGCAGCCAAGTTAGCGGGAACACCGGGGAGCTGTTTTTT
len: 15; v_gene: TRBV2; abundance: .; d_gene: .; j_gene: TRBJ2-1; CDR3aa: CASSESRSSYNEQFF; CDR3nt: TGTGCCAGCAGCGAATCTCGTAGCTCCTACAATGAGCAGTTCTTC
len: 15; v_gene: TRBV6-5; abundance: many; d_gene: .; j_gene: TRBJ1-1; CDR3aa: CASREADRMNTEAFF; CDR3nt: TGTGCCAGCAGGGAGGCTGACCGCATGAACACTGAAGCTTTCTTT
len: 14; v_gene: TRBV29-1; abundance: few; d_gene: TRBD1; j_gene: TRBJ2-1; CDR3aa: CSGDTAGQGTEQFF; CDR3nt: TGCAGCGGTGACACAGCGGGACAGGGGACTGAGCAGTTCTTC
len: 14; v_gene: TRBV15; abundance: few; d_gene: .; j_gene: TRBJ2-1; CDR3aa: CATSIGGSYNEQFF; CDR3nt: TGTGCCACCAGCATCGGCGGCTCCTACAATGAGCAGTTCTTC
len: 15; v_gene: TRBV20-1; abundance: .; d_gene: .; j_gene: TRBJ1-6; CDR3aa: CSARDTGSKNSPLHF; CDR3nt: TGCAGTGCTAGAGACACAGGGTCGAAGAATTCACCCCTCCACTTT
len: 14; v_gene: TRBV30; abundance: few; d_gene: .; j_gene: TRBJ2-5; CDR3aa: CAWSVRWFQETQYF; CDR3nt: TGTGCCTGGAGTGTAAGGTGGTTTCAAGAGACCCAGTACTTC
len: 16; v_gene: TRBV4-2; abundance: many; d_gene: TRBD2; j_gene: TRBJ2-7; CDR3aa: CASSQDIGGRGYEQYF; CDR3nt: TGTGCCAGCAGCCAAGATATCGGGGGGAGAGGGTACGAGCAGTACTTC
len: 15; v_gene: TRBV28; abundance: .; d_gene: .; j_gene: TRBJ2-7; CDR3aa: CASSIGGGSYNEQYF; CDR3nt: TGTGCCAGCAGTATTGGAGGTGGCTCCTACAATGAGCAGTACTTC
len: 13; v_gene: TRBV9; abundance: few; d_gene: .; j_gene: TRBJ2-5; CDR3aa: CASSGRPQETQYF; CDR3nt: TGTGCCAGCAGCGGCCGCCCCCAAGAGACCCAGTACTTC
len: 14; v_gene: TRBV18; abundance: .; d_gene: .; j_gene: TRBJ2-7; CDR3aa: CASSPLPEAHEQYF; CDR3nt: TGTGCCAGCTCACCACTACCCGAAGCCCACGAGCAGTACTTC
len: 19; v_gene: TRBV4-1; abundance: .; d_gene: TRBD2; j_gene: TRBJ2-1; CDR3aa: CASSQVESGGAGSYNEQFF; CDR3nt: TGCGCCAGCAGCCAAGTCGAGAGCGGGGGGGCGGGATCCTACAATGAGCAGTTCTTC
len: 16; v_gene: TRBV5-1; abundance: .; d_gene: TRBD2; j_gene: TRBJ2-3; CDR3aa: CASSLTSGVITDTQYF; CDR3nt: TGCGCCAGCAGCTTGACTAGCGGGGTGATCACAGATACGCAGTATTTT
len: 13; v_gene: TRBV28; abundance: few; d_gene: .; j_gene: TRBJ1-2; CDR3aa: CASSVRSSGGYTF; CDR3nt: TGTGCCAGCAGTGTTCGCAGTTCGGGCGGCTACACCTTC
len: 11; v_gene: TRBV7-2; abundance: .; d_gene: .; j_gene: TRBJ1-2; CDR3aa: CASRGQGGYTF; CDR3nt: TGTGCCAGCAGGGGACAAGGCGGCTACACCTTC
len: 14; v_gene: TRBV9; abundance: few; d_gene: .; j_gene: TRBJ2-3; CDR3aa: CASSVVGVADTQYF; CDR3nt: TGTGCCAGCAGCGTAGTCGGGGTTGCAGATACGCAGTATTTT
len: 15; v_gene: TRBV4-3; abundance: many; d_gene: TRBD1; j_gene: TRBJ2-1; CDR3aa: CASSQAGTGGDEQFF; CDR3nt: TGCGCCAGCAGCCAGGCCGGGACAGGCGGTGATGAGCAGTTCTTC
len: 14; v_gene: TRBV7-3; abundance: .; d_gene: .; j_gene: TRBJ2-1; CDR3aa: CASRIDTGHNEQFF; CDR3nt: TGTGCCAGCAGGATTGATACAGGGCACAATGAGCAGTTCTTC
len: 18; v_gene: TRBV28; abundance: once; d_gene: TRBD1; j_gene: TRBJ1-3; CDR3aa: CASSLPRDRGRYGNTIYF; CDR3nt: TGTGCCAGCAGTCTCCCCCGGGACAGGGGGCGTTATGGAAACACCATATATTTT
len: 13; v_gene: TRBV7-8; abundance: few; d_gene: .; j_gene: TRBJ2-7; CDR3aa: CASRQRWAHEQYF; CDR3nt: TGTGCCAGCAGGCAACGCTGGGCCCACGAGCAGTACTTC
len: 15; v_gene: TRBV24-1; abundance: .; d_gene: TRBD2; j_gene: TRBJ2-7; CDR3aa: CATRKREVPIDEQYF; CDR3nt: TGTGCCACAAGAAAGCGGGAGGTACCTATTGACGAGCAGTACTTC
len: 16; v_gene: TRBV6-5; abundance: .; d_gene: .; j_gene: TRBJ2-7; CDR3aa: CASSLGREAGDYEQYF; CDR3nt: TGTGCCAGCAGTCTCGGAAGGGAAGCAGGGGACTACGAGCAGTACTTC
len: 19; v_gene: TRBV12-3/TRBV12-4; abundance: .; d_gene: .; j_gene: TRBJ2-3; CDR3aa: CASSPSTGPAGLPGDTQYF; CDR3nt: TGTGCCAGCAGTCCTTCTACGGGACCAGCGGGTCTACCGGGGGATACGCAGTATTTT
len: 16; v_gene: TRBV5-1; abundance: .; d_gene: .; j_gene: TRBJ2-5; CDR3aa: CASSLGRGGDGETQYF; CDR3nt: TGCGCCAGCAGCTTGGGGAGGGGGGGGGATGGAGAGACCCAGTACTTC
len: 15; v_gene: TRBV7-8; abundance: .; d_gene: .; j_gene: TRBJ1-6; CDR3aa: CASSSPGGANSPLHF; CDR3nt: TGTGCCAGCAGCTCCCCGGGAGGGGCCAATTCACCCCTCCACTTT
len: 15; v_gene: TRBV20-1; abundance: .; d_gene: .; j_gene: TRBJ2-1; CDR3aa: CSAALRGGPGNEQFF; CDR3nt: TGCAGTGCCGCCCTCAGGGGAGGGCCCGGGAATGAGCAGTTCTTC
len: 13; v_gene: TRBV6-5; abundance: .; d_gene: .; j_gene: TRBJ2-1; CDR3aa: CASTLRRGNEQFF; CDR3nt: TGTGCCAGCACCCTAAGAAGGGGTAATGAGCAGTTCTTC
len: 14; v_gene: TRBV20-1; abundance: once; d_gene: TRBD2; j_gene: TRBJ2-3; CDR3aa: CSAEEREGVYTQYF; CDR3nt: TGCAGTGCTGAAGAGCGGGAGGGCGTATATACGCAGTATTTT
len: 13; v_gene: TRBV7-2; abundance: few; d_gene: .; j_gene: TRBJ1-2; CDR3aa: CASSLTGEWGYTF; CDR3nt: TGTGCCAGCAGCTTAACGGGGGAATGGGGCTACACCTTC
len: 16; v_gene: TRBV28; abundance: .; d_gene: TRBD2; j_gene: TRBJ2-7; CDR3aa: CASSPYRLAGDNEQYF; CDR3nt: TGTGCCAGCAGTCCCTATCGACTAGCGGGAGACAACGAGCAGTACTTC